A selection of T cell receptor beta chains follows, all from one sample in a study of T cell responses to AZD1222 COVID-19 vaccine. Produced via immunoSEQ multiplex PCR; TCRdb's table is partial and in-frame only. This sample yields more than 85,000 clones, of which around four fifths are seen a single time; roughly 21% belongs to the top ten. The specimen was peripheral blood, collected on day 0 of AZD1222 vaccination. The source is an adult in good health. CDR3s leave out the opening cysteine and the closing phenylalanine or tryptophan.

j_call v_call cdr3_aa
TRBJ2-7 TRBV11-2 ASSPTTGGYEQY
TRBJ2-5 TRBV9 ASSGAGWGAQY
TRBJ1-1 TRBV5-4 ASSYSGGTEAF
TRBJ2-1 TRBV7-2 ASSLREGPYNEQF
TRBJ2-3 TRBV9 ASSVALHTDTQY
TRBJ1-2 TRBV6-5 ASILDRNYGYT
TRBJ2-3 TRBV7-2 ASSPGLDFTDTQY
TRBJ2-6 TRBV2 ASNELRSSGANVLT
TRBJ2-5 TRBV5-1 ASSLGLAGGPTQETQY
TRBJ2-7 TRBV27 ASSPPWDSGLSYEQY
TRBJ2-7 TRBV18 ASSKGQAYEQY
TRBJ1-2 TRBV7-2 ASSLGDRPNYGYT
TRBJ2-2 TRBV4-1 ASSLSGANTGELF
TRBJ1-2 TRBV4-3 ASSQVGDRGNYGYT
TRBJ2-7 TRBV27 ASKWTGSYRAMGVSFYEQY
TRBJ1-4 TRBV5-1 ASSLDRANEKLF
TRBJ1-5 TRBV3-1/TRBV3-2 ASSLDFNQPQH
TRBJ2-2 TRBV11-3 ASSHEGSGELF
TRBJ1-1 TRBV7-7 ASSRQMNTEAF
TRBJ2-7 TRBV7-9 ASSLDRGGRQY
TRBJ1-5 TRBV6-5 ASSYNSNQPQH
TRBJ1-2 TRBV9 ASSVQDSLYGYT
TRBJ1-2 TRBV2 ASSEMGEAGYT
TRBJ1-2 TRBV10-3 AISEGVLRRGYT
TRBJ2-5 TRBV11-2 ASRQTAQETQY
TRBJ1-1 TRBV10-3 AIQGDTEAF
TRBJ2-1 TRBV6-5 ASSLLGRGGEQF